This TCR beta chain was identified in a study of blood T cell repertoires in COVID-19. TCRdb keeps only in-frame clones here, not all; method: immunoSEQ multiplex PCR. The sample holds tens of thousands of clones; over 60% are singletons and the top ten take about 6%. The CDR3 contains 17 residues. Deletions cut 0 bases from V and 5 bases from J, with 20 bases between. Germline loops: CDR1 SGHRS, CDR2 YFSETQ. The chain couples TRBV5-1 to TRBJ1-2, with D possibly TRBD1 on 5 matching bases. This clonotype was sampled from a woman aged 50 to 60 with active or convalescent COVID-19. Material for sequencing was peripheral blood. The CDR3 DNA sequence: TGCGCCAGCAGCTTGGAATTTAGCGGCAGGGCGAGATATGGCTACACCTTC. Translation gives CASSLEFSGRARYGYTF.